The T cell receptor (beta chain) described here comes from a study of spatial heterogeneity in lung cancer (dated 2019 in TCRdb). Background for the entire study: Samples were obtained from approximately 72 patients with early-stage, untreated non-small cell lung cancer from the lung TRACERx cohort. TCR alpha and beta repertoires were quantitatively compared across multiple tumor regions, matched nontumor lung and blood in non-small cell lung cancer. Both alpha and beta chains were TCR-sequenced in around 220 tumor regions, approximately 67 matched nontumor lung samples and some 56 PBMC samples obtained at surgery. More beta-chain than alpha-chain transcripts were consistently detected, likely reflecting higher beta-chain transcript abundance. Follow-up PBMC samples were sequenced whenever the samples were available, and the median time to follow-up was two to three years after resection. In the raw uncorrected reads, each unique combination of TCR and UMI appeared more than ten times on average. Nonsynonymous mutation counts, determined by whole-exome sequencing of tumor tissue, were related to features of the TCR repertoire. Study-level results and caveats: Ubiquitous expanded tumor TCRs were detected in blood more often at tumor resection than at routine follow-up. Only 13 to 15 patients were included in comparisons of baseline and follow-up blood repertoires. Additional single-cell paired TCR alpha and beta sequencing was considered necessary to confirm, at a functional level, the hypothesis that regional TCRs recognize regional mutations.

The time point label, read with the paper, signifies: blood at routine non-recurrence follow-up after resection. Whole RNA extracted from tumor and nontumor lung tissue, or from cryopreserved PBMC samples, was used for TCR sequencing without cell sorting. Only patients for whom sufficient RNA was available from at least two tumor regions were selected for TCR sequencing. The CDR3 goes from the cysteine to the phenylalanine over 16 residues. The sequence is cut down to CDR3 DNA, 48 bases in frame from base 1. For this chain, trimming is 5 bases at the V end and 8 bases at the J end, and the number of junction bases without a gene match is 15. CDR1 SEHNR and CDR2 FQNEAQ were looked up in the germline V gene (reference sequence). Library preparation was by 5' RACE. The data were produced on a NextSeq 500. In the TCR library protocol, a unique molecular identifier was attached to each TCR cDNA molecule so that PCR and sequencing errors could be corrected. The paper's processing steps were these. TCR identification, UMI-based error correction and CDR3 extraction were performed with Decombinator tools. TCRs above a frequency of 2 per 1,000, corresponding to the top 1% of the tumor frequency distribution, were defined as expanded. Renyi diversity was calculated using the R vegan package after each repertoire was subsampled 100 times to 5,000 TCRs. CDR3 similarity networks were built from amino acid triplet string-kernel similarity, connecting CDR3s with pairwise similarity above 0.82. TCRdb redid the processing of the public reads, applying fastp at Q25 and MiXCR, and retained in-frame beta chains. A single entry per CDR3 protein holds the most common genes and DNA from its merged rows. The V and J calls were determined by TCRdb, not by the authors. Present in this sample are more than 95,000 distinct CDR3 sequences, more than 9% of which were seen just once. The ten largest account for over 15% of the sample.

On this clonotype itself: Its antigen remains undetermined. Base qualities are not at hand, and no much larger clone is one base apart.

The sequence derives from a male donor with early-stage non-small cell lung cancer. The sample was PBMCs, taken at follow-up. This chain joins TRBV7-9 to TRBJ1-2; TRBD1 agrees with 9 junctional bases. Here is the DNA: TGTGCCAGCAGCATCTTCGCCGGGACAGGGCATTCAGGCTACACCTTC. Translated, it gives CASSIFAGTGHSGYTF.